This T cell receptor beta chain was sequenced in a study of cytomegalovirus exposure and HLA in healthy donors. Background on the study: The same platform was used for the 130 or so validation repertoires as for the 666 first-cohort repertoires, as reported in a later analysis.

Germline assignment: CDR1 LNHNV and CDR2 YYDKDF (reference sequence). This CDR3 is 13 amino acids long. V lost 5 bases and J lost 2; bases outside the gene matches: 2. Turning to this clone: The antigen is undetermined.

Method: immunoSEQ multiplex PCR; TCRdb's copy keeps in-frame clones and lacks some. The repertoire has 95,000 to 150,000 clones, about 83% of them found once; the top ten carry about 2.2%. Study-wide results and caveats: It was about 150 TCR beta chains that were listed as cytomegalovirus-associated. Both high specificity and high sensitivity reportedly marked the classifier's diagnosis of cytomegalovirus status. Three chains tied to CMV proved CMV antigen-specific in vitro.

This sequence was found in a woman in her twenties or thirties in good health and CMV-seronegative. Material for sequencing was PBMCs. V gene TRBV15 combines with J gene TRBJ1-2, with TRBD1 matching 7 bases. The chain's CDR3 is CATSPGQNYGYTF. The CDR3 nucleotides are TGTGCCACCAGCCCGGGACAGAACTATGGCTACACCTTC.